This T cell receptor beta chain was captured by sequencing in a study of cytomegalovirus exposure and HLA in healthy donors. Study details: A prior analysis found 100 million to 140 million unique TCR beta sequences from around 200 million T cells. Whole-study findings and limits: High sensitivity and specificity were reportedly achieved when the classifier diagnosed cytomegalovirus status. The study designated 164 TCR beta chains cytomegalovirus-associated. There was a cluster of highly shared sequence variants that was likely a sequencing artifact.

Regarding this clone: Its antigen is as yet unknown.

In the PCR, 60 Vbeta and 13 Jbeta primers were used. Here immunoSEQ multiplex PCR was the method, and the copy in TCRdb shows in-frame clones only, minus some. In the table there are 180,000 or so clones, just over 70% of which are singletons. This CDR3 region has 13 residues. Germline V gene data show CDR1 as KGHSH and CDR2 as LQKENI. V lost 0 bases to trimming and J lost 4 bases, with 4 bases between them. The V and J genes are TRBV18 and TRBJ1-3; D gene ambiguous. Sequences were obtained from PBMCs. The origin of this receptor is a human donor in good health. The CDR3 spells CASSPPTGNTIYF. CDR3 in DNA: TGTGCCAGCTCACCACCGACAGGAAACACCATATATTTT.